This T cell receptor (beta chain) was found in a study of blood T cell repertoires in COVID-19. V lost 8 bases and J lost 7, with 21 bases in between. The CDR3 spans 15 residues. The germline CDR1 and CDR2 sequences are WSHSY and SAAADI. Sequencing was performed with immunoSEQ multiplex PCR; in TCRdb, only in-frame clones are kept and a portion is missing. Among over 100,000 clones, around 87% were seen once, and the ten largest hold about 2.5%. This clone was observed a handful of times. The material sequenced was peripheral blood. The sequence derives from a man aged 45-65 years with active COVID-19. The chain combines TRBV10-2 with TRBJ1-5; a weak D match, TRBD1 (5 bases). The CDR3 nucleotides are TGCGCCAGCGCCCAGGACATCCTCCAGCGCCAGCCCCAGCATTTT. It yields the protein CASAQDILQRQPQHF.